These 27 T cell receptor beta chains share one sample of origin, sequenced in a study of CD8 T cells in ankylosing spondylitis. TCRdb analysed the 5' RACE reads with MiXCR anew, one entry per CDR3 protein. The repertoire holds 200,000 to 300,000 distinct CDR3 sequences, roughly a quarter seen once, with around 0.58% in the top ten. The sample was blood, either unsorted or a sorted T cell fraction (not recorded which). These receptors were taken from a male donor with ankylosing spondylitis or in good health (not recorded which).

This clonotype appeared many times. The rearrangement joins TRBV29-1 to TRBJ2-5; 7 bases map to TRBD1. Losses at the gene ends were 4 bases for V and 4 bases for J; bases not matched to a gene: 3. The CDR3 sequence is 12 residues long. Germline CDR1 SQVTM, CDR2 ANQGSEA. The DNA of the CDR3 is TGCAGCGTTGTAAACAGGGGAGAGACCCAGTACTTC. This codes for CSVVNRGETQYF.

This clonotype was counted only a few times. The V gene is TRBV12-3 or TRBV12-4, the J gene TRBJ1-3; D is unresolved. This CDR3 has 14 residues. Trimming took off 3 bases at V and 0 bases at J, with 6 bases between the two ends. As DNA, the CDR3 is TGTGCCAGCAGTTTTGCAGTCTCTGGAAACACCATATATTTT. It specifies CASSFAVSGNTIYF.

The sample holds a few counts of this clonotype. The chain uses TRBV2 and TRBJ2-5; D is undetermined. Trimming took off 3 bases at V and 7 bases at J, with 9 bases between the two ends. The CDR3 has 12 amino acids. Germline CDR1 and CDR2: SNHLY and FYNNEI. The CDR3 nucleotides are TGTGCCAGCAGTGACAACAGAGTGACCCAGTACTTC. Encoded protein: CASSDNRVTQYF.

This clonotype has just a few counts. The rearrangement joins TRBV6-5 to TRBJ2-7, with 10 bases lining up with TRBD2. Germline CDR1 is MNHEY and CDR2 is SVGAGI. The CDR3 consists of 16 residues. V trimming: 4 bases; J trimming: 5 bases; junction bases outside the gene matches: 11. The CDR3 region is CASSSSGGALSHEQYF. CDR3 in DNA: TGTGCCAGCAGTTCGAGCGGGGGGGCCTTATCCCACGAGCAGTACTTC.

J is TRBJ1-1 and V is TRBV19; D is unclear. Trimming left V 1 base short and J 2 bases short, with 11 bases between. CDR1 and CDR2 (germline): LNHDA, SQIVND (reference sequence). The CDR3 contains 15 residues. This CDR3 reads CASSIGREYNTEAFF. The CDR3 DNA is TGTGCCAGTAGTATAGGGCGGGAATACAACACTGAAGCTTTCTTT.

This clonotype has only a few counts. CDR3 sequence reads: CSASSRRSYEQYF. CDR3 coding DNA: TGCAGTGCTAGTTCGCGTCGCAGCTACGAGCAGTACTTC. The rearrangement links TRBV20-1 to TRBJ2-7; no firm D call. V lost 3 bases to trimming and J lost 3 bases, with 12 bases between them. This CDR3 region has 13 residues. CDR1 DFQATT and CDR2 SNEGSKA come from the germline V gene (reference sequence).

The CDR3 sequence is CSATSFPLSRETQYF. The CDR3 region has the DNA TGCAGTGCTACCTCCTTCCCCCTCTCCCGGGAGACCCAGTACTTC. The chain is built from TRBV20-1 and TRBJ2-5; no clear D gene. The ends were cut back, 4 bases at V and 5 bases at J, with 20 bases in the middle. Germline CDR1 DFQATT, CDR2 SNEGSKA (reference sequence). There are 15 residues in the CDR3.

This chain links TRBV6-5 with TRBJ2-7; D is perhaps TRBD1 or TRBD2 (5 bases each). Between the trimmed V and J ends, which lost 2 bases and 2 bases, there was a span of 13 bases. The CDR3 covers 15 residues. Looked up from germline, CDR1 is MNHEY and CDR2 is SVGAGI. CDR3 bases: TGTGCCAGCAGTTACACCGGGACGATAACCTACGAGCAGTACTTC. It translates to CASSYTGTITYEQYF.

This clonotype was counted ten times or more. The chain links TRBV7-9 to TRBJ2-1, with 7 bases matching TRBD1. This CDR3 contains 16 residues. Per germline, CDR1 SEHNR and CDR2 FQNEAQ (reference sequence). The junction had 7 bases not matched to a gene; V was cut back by 0 bases and J by 5 bases. DNA for the CDR3: TGTGCCAGCAGCTTAGCTAGACAGGGATGGAACAATGAGCAGTTCTTC. Protein: CASSLARQGWNNEQFF.

This clonotype was detected many times. V is TRBV27 and J is TRBJ2-7; 9 bases fit TRBD1. CDR3 length equals 14 residues. Germline CDR1 reads MNHEY; CDR2 reads SMNVEV (reference sequence). The V and J ends lost 7 bases and 6 bases, in that order; junction bases with no gene match: 10. The CDR3 protein is CASTPGQGDGEQYF. In DNA form, the CDR3 reads TGTGCCAGCACTCCGGGACAGGGAGACGGCGAGCAGTACTTC.

In its sample, this clonotype was seen a few times. The gene calls are TRBV12-3 or TRBV12-4 and TRBJ1-5; D remains unclear. There are 12 residues in the CDR3. V was clipped by 4 bases and J by 7 bases, with 8 bases between them. DNA for the CDR3: TGTGCCAGCAGTTCAACAGCACAGCCCCAGCATTTT. Its protein is CASSSTAQPQHF.

This clonotype has at least ten counts. The chain carries TRBV9 and TRBJ1-3, with 8 bases aligning to TRBD1. V lost 1 base, J lost 3 bases, and 3 bases stayed unmatched. The CDR3 extends over 15 amino acids. The germline CDR1 and CDR2 sequences are SGDLS and YYNGEE. The CDR3 bases are TGTGCCAGCAGCGTACAGGGGGCGCGTGGAAACACCATATATTTT. Its translation is CASSVQGARGNTIYF.

In its sample, this clonotype was seen a few times. The chain links TRBV24-1 to TRBJ2-1; D not certain. The CDR3 covers 15 residues. Per germline, CDR1 KGHDR and CDR2 SFDVKD. V dropped 6 bases and J dropped 3 bases, with 14 bases sitting between them. The DNA for the CDR3 is TGTGCCACCAGTCCGGCCGACTCAAACTACAATGAGCAGTTCTTC. Translation gives CATSPADSNYNEQFF.

This clonotype was seen only a few times. The genes are TRBV20-1 and TRBJ1-1; weak D call: TRBD1 (5 bases). Between the trimmed V and J ends, which lost 3 bases and 7 bases, there was a span of 15 bases. Germline-derived CDR1 and CDR2 are DFQATT and SNEGSKA (reference sequence). The CDR3 has 13 residues. CDR3 residues: CSARAPGGGEAFF. In nucleotides, the CDR3 is TGCAGTGCTAGGGCCCCGGGTGGGGGTGAAGCTTTCTTT.

This clonotype was detected a few times. The rearrangement links TRBV2 to TRBJ2-5; 7 bases are shared with TRBD1. This CDR3 region has 14 residues. Per the germline V gene, CDR1 is SNHLY and CDR2 is FYNNEI. V shed 4 bases and J 4 bases; nucleotides not matched to a gene: 6. The CDR3 protein is CASSVDRDPETQYF. As DNA, the CDR3 is TGTGCCAGCAGTGTTGACAGGGACCCAGAGACCCAGTACTTC.

J is TRBJ2-3 and V is TRBV20-1; D tentatively fits TRBD1 or TRBD2 (5 bases each). The CDR3 is 15 amino acids. Germline assignment: CDR1 DFQATT and CDR2 SNEGSKA (reference sequence). Trimming took 2 bases from V and 1 from J, leaving 13 bases between them. CDR3 sequence (DNA): TGCAGTGCTAGACCCCCAGGGAGTGGCACAGATACGCAGTATTTT. This codes for CSARPPGSGTDTQYF.

This clonotype was counted many times. The gene calls are TRBV20-1 and TRBJ2-5; D uncertain. This CDR3 is built from 11 residues. Germline CDR1 reads DFQATT; CDR2 reads SNEGSKA (reference sequence). Trimming stripped 1 base from V and 5 bases from J, with 5 bases between. The chain's CDR3 is CSARGSETQYF. In DNA, the CDR3 is TGCAGTGCTAGAGGTAGCGAGACCCAGTACTTC.

This clonotype was counted between two and nine times. The CDR3 coding sequence is TGTGCCAGCAGTCATACCGGGCCCAAGGAGCCCGAGCAGTACTTC. Its protein product is CASSHTGPKEPEQYF. The J gene is TRBJ2-7, the V gene TRBV12-3 or TRBV12-4; D unresolved. The CDR3 extends over 15 amino acids. V lost 5 bases and J lost 6, with 20 bases in between.

This clonotype was seen at least ten times. This chain links TRBV29-1 with TRBJ2-3, with 10 nucleotides matching TRBD2. The CDR3 contains 17 residues. Trimming removed 7 bases from V and 3 bases from J; junction bases left unmatched: 16. Germline V gene sequence: CDR1 SQVTM, CDR2 ANQGSEA. Here the CDR3 DNA reads TGCAGCGCGGACTTTACAGGAGCGGGGGGGCGTACAGATACGCAGTATTTT. It translates to CSADFTGAGGRTDTQYF.

The chain uses TRBV15 and TRBJ2-7; a weak D match, TRBD1 (6 bases). Deletions cut 3 bases from V and 2 bases from J, with 11 bases between. Germline lookup yields CDR1 LNHNV and CDR2 YYDKDF (reference sequence). The CDR3 extends over 14 amino acids. The CDR3 here is CATSSGGAAYEQYF. As DNA, the CDR3 is TGTGCCACCAGCAGTGGGGGCGCAGCCTACGAGCAGTACTTC. Supplemented by reference TRBV15 and TRBJ2-7, the full variable domain reads DAMVIQNPRYQVTQFGKPVTLSCSQTLNHNVMYWYQQKSSQAPKLLFHYYDKDFNNEADTPDNFQSRRPNTSFCFLDIRSPGLGDTAMYLCATSSGGAAYEQYFGPGTRLTVT.

This clonotype came up a few times. The chain has TRBV18 and TRBJ2-7; D is possibly TRBD2 (7 bases). CDR3 length: 17 residues. Germline assignment: CDR1 KGHSH and CDR2 LQKENI. V gave up 5 bases and J gave up 2 bases, with 22 bases separating them. CDR3 in amino acids: CASSYGLGRGATYEQYF. The CDR3, as DNA: TGTGCCAGCTCATACGGGTTAGGTCGGGGGGCGACCTACGAGCAGTACTTC.

This clonotype was observed a handful of times. CDR3 nucleotides: TGCAGCGTTCGCGGGGTGATCAGCTCCTACGAGCAGTACTTC. Translating it yields CSVRGVISSYEQYF. The chain combines TRBV29-1 with TRBJ2-7, with a tentative D call TRBD2 (6 bases). The V end lost 5 bases, the J end lost 0 bases, and 14 bases lay between the germline ends. The length of the CDR3 is 14 residues. Germline V gene lookup returns CDR1 SQVTM and CDR2 ANQGSEA.

This clonotype was counted at least ten times. The rearrangement uses TRBV20-1 and TRBJ2-7; D is uncertain. The CDR3 runs to 11 residues. Germline V lookup: CDR1 DFQATT, CDR2 SNEGSKA (reference sequence). The V gene lost 1 base and the J gene lost 9 bases, with 10 bases spanning the gap. Here the CDR3 reads CSARGWGSQYF. The CDR3, as DNA: TGCAGTGCTAGAGGTTGGGGATCGCAGTACTTC.

This clonotype was seen many times. The chain links TRBV27 to TRBJ2-1; possibly TRBD2 for D (7 bases). Trimming left V 8 bases short and J 9 bases short, with 20 bases between. The V gene's germline CDR1 is MNHEY and CDR2 SMNVEV (reference sequence). CDR3 length: 14 amino acids. CDR3 amino acids: CASRGQASGAEQFF. The CDR3 DNA is TGTGCCAGCCGGGGGCAGGCTAGCGGAGCTGAGCAGTTCTTC.

This clonotype has a count of ten or more. This sequence joins TRBV5-1 and TRBJ2-2, with 7 bases identical to TRBD2. Germline CDR1 SGHRS, CDR2 YFSETQ. This CDR3 has 16 residues. The junction had 8 bases not matched to a gene; V was cut back by 4 bases and J by 2 bases. The CDR3: CASSLAGVLNTGELFF. CDR3 sequence (DNA): TGCGCCAGCAGCCTCGCGGGGGTTTTAAACACCGGGGAGCTGTTTTTT. The full variable domain, rest sourced from reference TRBV5-1 and TRBJ2-2, is KAGVTQTPRYLIKTRGQQVTLSCSPISGHRSVSWYQQTPGQGLQFLFEYFSETQRNKGNFPGRFSGRQFSNSRSEMNVSTLELGDSALYLCASSLAGVLNTGELFFGEGSRLTVL.

This clonotype was counted many times. The CDR3: CASSVSWQGSQETQYF. The CDR3 DNA follows: TGTGCCAGCAGCGTAAGTTGGCAGGGCAGCCAAGAGACCCAGTACTTC. This chain connects TRBV9 to TRBJ2-5, with D maybe TRBD1 (5 bases). CDR1 is SGDLS and CDR2 is YYNGEE in the germline V gene. The germline V and J ends were trimmed by 1 base and 1 base, with 14 bases remaining between them. CDR3 length equals 16 residues.

This clonotype has a handful of counts. The V gene is TRBV9, the J gene TRBJ2-5, with 8 bases aligning to TRBD2. CDR3 length: 17 amino acids. The germline V gene has CDR1 SGDLS and CDR2 YYNGEE. V lost 0 bases to trimming and J lost 2 bases; unmatched junction nucleotides: 9. CDR3: CASSVGGGGGHQETQYF. CDR3 bases: TGTGCCAGCAGCGTAGGGGGTGGCGGGGGGCATCAAGAGACCCAGTACTTC.